Listed below are T cell receptor beta chains from one sample, sequenced in a study of T cell repertoires in ileal Crohn's disease. Using immunoSEQ multiplex PCR, the repertoire was profiled, and TCRdb retains in-frame clones only, with some absent. The sample includes 5,500 to 8,000 clones, roughly 84% of them seen just once. The sample was ileal tissue. The source of these receptors is an adult with Crohn's disease. CDR3s include the opening cysteine and the closing phenylalanine or tryptophan. The D gene is left open where the match is weak. Not all rows give a size; the values are once, few, many and, for expanded clones, a class.

size | J | length | V | D | DNA | CDR3
. | TRBJ2-1 | 13 | TRBV7-8 | TRBD1 | TGTGCCAGCAGCTTAGGGACAGGCAATGAGCAGTTCTTC | CASSLGTGNEQFF
. | TRBJ2-4 | 14 | TRBV25-1 | TRBD2 | TGTGCCAGCAGTGAATCGGGCGGGAGAGAGGTTCAGTACTTC | CASSESGGREVQYF
. | TRBJ1-5 | 15 | TRBV19 | . | TGTGCCAGTAGTTCGGGGGGCCGGAGCAATCAGCCCCAGCATTTT | CASSSGGRSNQPQHF
once | TRBJ2-3 | 14 | TRBV7-9 | . | TGTGCCAGCAGCCCAGGTTCTAGCACAGATACGCAGTATTTT | CASSPGSSTDTQYF
. | TRBJ2-2 | 18 | TRBV4-1 | . | TGCGCCAGCAGCCAAGTGGGAACGGGGGGCGGGAACACCGGGGAGCTGTTTTTT | CASSQVGTGGGNTGELFF
. | TRBJ1-2 | 13 | TRBV5-6 | TRBD1 | TGTGCCAGCAGGAGGGGACAGAACTATGGCTACACCTTC | CASRRGQNYGYTF
. | TRBJ1-1 | 14 | TRBV6-5 | . | TGTGCCAGCACCGGGATGAGGTCGAACACTGAAGCTTTCTTT | CASTGMRSNTEAFF
. | TRBJ2-7 | 17 | TRBV5-5 | TRBD2 | TGTGCCAGCAGCTTGCTCTCAAACAGCGGGAGCGGAAACGAGCAGTACTTC | CASSLLSNSGSGNEQYF
once | TRBJ2-3 | 16 | TRBV25-1 | TRBD2 | TGTGCCACCCTCCCTGGACTAGCGGGTAGCACAGATACGCAGTATTTT | CATLPGLAGSTDTQYF
. | TRBJ1-1 | 12 | TRBV6-6 | . | TGTGCCAGCAGTTACGGGCGGACTGAAGCTTTCTTC | CASSYGRTEAFF
. | TRBJ2-4 | 16 | TRBV25-1 | TRBD2 | TGTGCCAGCAGTGTAGGCCTAGCGGGAGATAGAAACATTCAGTACTTC | CASSVGLAGDRNIQYF
. | TRBJ1-2 | 14 | TRBV7-8 | . | TGTGCCAGCAGCTCGGGTCTCGACGGCTATGGCTACACCTTC | CASSSGLDGYGYTF
. | TRBJ2-7 | 15 | TRBV6-4 | TRBD1 | TGTGCCATCACTCCCCCGGGACAGGCGTCCTACGAGCAGTACTTC | CAITPPGQASYEQYF
. | TRBJ2-2 | 17 | TRBV12-5 | . | TGTGCTAGTGGTCGCGGACAGGTTCGGGGGACGTCCGGGGAGCTGTTTTTT | CASGRGQVRGTSGELFF
. | TRBJ2-7 | 14 | TRBV27 | TRBD1 | TGTGCCAGCATGGACCAGGGACAGAACTACGAGCAGTACTTC | CASMDQGQNYEQYF
. | TRBJ1-6 | 11 | TRBV30 | . | TGTGCCTGGGACAGCAATTCACCCCTCCACTTT | CAWDSNSPLHF
. | TRBJ1-2 | 13 | TRBV2 | . | TGTGCCAGCAGTGATGAGTCCCAGAGGGGCTACACCTTC | CASSDESQRGYTF
. | TRBJ2-3 | 14 | TRBV7-9 | . | TGTGCCAGCAGCTTTGACGGGGGCACAGATACGCAGTATTTT | CASSFDGGTDTQYF
. | TRBJ2-5 | 16 | TRBV9 | TRBD2 | TGTGCCAGCAGCGCCCTTAGCGGGAGGGGACAAGAGACCCAGTACTTC | CASSALSGRGQETQYF
. | TRBJ1-2 | 15 | TRBV11-3 | . | TGTGCCAGCAGCGATACAGGGACGGGTGTCTATGGCTACACCTTC | CASSDTGTGVYGYTF
. | TRBJ2-3 | 15 | TRBV27 | . | TGTGCCAGCAGCCCCCGCCCGGGAAATCTAGATACGCAGTATTTT | CASSPRPGNLDTQYF
. | TRBJ1-1 | 12 | TRBV19 | . | TGTGCCAGTAGTATGCAGGGGTTTGGAGCTTTCTTT | CASSMQGFGAFF
. | TRBJ2-3 | 15 | TRBV5-1 | . | TGCGCCAGCAGCTTTTCGTCCAGGGACACAGATACGCAGTATTTT | CASSFSSRDTDTQYF
. | TRBJ2-1 | 14 | TRBV19 | TRBD2 | TGTGCCAGTAGTAGCGGGAGGACCTACAATGAGCAGTTCTTC | CASSSGRTYNEQFF
few | TRBJ2-7 | 16 | TRBV5-1 | TRBD2 | TGCGCCAGCAGCCCCCGGACTAGCGGGGTTTCCTACGAGCAGTACTTC | CASSPRTSGVSYEQYF